This is a list of T cell receptor beta chains from one sample in a study of technical replicates of blood from several donors. TCRdb's copy holds only in-frame clones and misses some; the assay was immunoSEQ multiplex PCR. This sample has around 56,000 clones; over 90% occur once, and the top ten carry 2.5% to 4%. The specimen sequenced was PBMCs. The receptor source for this set is a human donor in good health. Some clones in this sample may be carry-over from other donors' samples. Both conserved end residues are part of each CDR3. The D gene is left open where the match is weak. Size is omitted from some rows. Given values are once, few, many or a class for expanded clones.

V: TRBV30
D: .
J: TRBJ2-1
size: .
length: 13
CDR3: CAWSNMEALPPFF
DNA: TGTGCCTGGAGTAATATGGAGGCCCTCCCCCCGTTCTTC

V: TRBV4-1
D: TRBD1
J: TRBJ2-2
size: .
length: 14
CDR3: CASRQGANTGELFF
DNA: TGCGCCAGCCGACAGGGGGCGAACACCGGGGAGCTGTTTTTT

V: TRBV6-5
D: .
J: TRBJ2-5
size: .
length: 15
CDR3: CASTPLGADQETQYF
DNA: TGTGCCAGCACCCCCTTAGGGGCGGACCAAGAGACCCAGTACTTC

V: TRBV5-4
D: TRBD1
J: TRBJ2-6
size: .
length: 17
CDR3: CASSLGDRGPGANVLTF
DNA: TGTGCCAGCAGCTTGGGTGACAGGGGGCCTGGGGCCAACGTCCTGACTTTC

V: TRBV6-1
D: TRBD1
J: TRBJ2-6
size: few
length: 15
CDR3: CATGRTGDGANVLTF
DNA: TGTGCCACCGGGAGGACAGGGGATGGGGCCAACGTCCTGACTTTC

V: TRBV19
D: TRBD1
J: TRBJ1-1
size: .
length: 13
CDR3: CASSWQGVTEAFF
DNA: TGTGCCAGTAGTTGGCAGGGGGTCACTGAAGCTTTCTTT

V: TRBV10-3
D: .
J: TRBJ1-6
size: once
length: 13
CDR3: CAIAAGADSPLHF
DNA: TGTGCCATCGCCGCGGGCGCGGATTCACCCCTCCACTTT

V: TRBV5-1
D: .
J: TRBJ1-5
size: .
length: 14
CDR3: CASSLDSYNQPQHF
DNA: TGCGCCAGCAGCCTAGACTCGTACAATCAGCCCCAGCATTTT

V: TRBV2
D: TRBD2
J: TRBJ2-3
size: .
length: 19
CDR3: CASSEVGTSGLVRTDTQYF
DNA: TGTGCCAGCAGTGAAGTGGGGACTAGCGGGTTAGTTCGCACAGATACGCAGTATTTT

V: TRBV7-2
D: .
J: TRBJ2-7
size: .
length: 15
CDR3: CASTPEPGINYEQYF
DNA: TGTGCCAGCACCCCCGAACCGGGAATTAACTACGAGCAGTACTTC

V: TRBV4-3
D: TRBD1
J: TRBJ2-7
size: .
length: 15
CDR3: CASSQGTGNIYEQYF
DNA: TGCGCCAGCAGCCAAGGGACAGGGAACATCTACGAGCAGTACTTC

V: TRBV2
D: .
J: TRBJ2-2
size: .
length: 15
CDR3: CASSSGHANTGELFF
DNA: TGTGCCAGCAGTTCAGGGCACGCGAACACCGGGGAGCTGTTTTTT

V: TRBV29-1
D: .
J: TRBJ1-2
size: .
length: 11
CDR3: CSAPGGGGYTF
DNA: TGCAGCGCCCCCGGGGGGGGTGGCTACACCTTC

V: TRBV7-9
D: .
J: TRBJ2-7
size: .
length: 14
CDR3: CASSPRLLTYEQYF
DNA: TGTGCCAGCAGCCCGCGACTCCTTACCTACGAGCAGTACTTC

V: TRBV29-1
D: TRBD1
J: TRBJ1-2
size: .
length: 13
CDR3: CSVGQGTNYGYTF
DNA: TGCAGCGTTGGACAGGGAACTAACTATGGCTACACCTTC

V: TRBV5-5
D: TRBD1
J: TRBJ1-1
size: .
length: 15
CDR3: CASSGGTVFGTEAFF
DNA: TGTGCCAGCAGCGGGGGGACAGTTTTCGGCACTGAAGCTTTCTTT

V: TRBV6-5
D: .
J: TRBJ2-5
size: .
length: 14
CDR3: CASSLQGFGETQYF
DNA: TGTGCCAGCAGCCTACAGGGTTTTGGGGAGACCCAGTACTTC

V: TRBV6-5
D: TRBD1
J: TRBJ1-2
size: .
length: 15
CDR3: CASSSRTGLSYGYTF
DNA: TGTGCCAGCAGTTCCAGGACAGGGTTAAGCTATGGCTACACCTTC

V: TRBV29-1
D: TRBD2
J: TRBJ2-5
size: .
length: 14
CDR3: CSVWRAGTQETQYF
DNA: TGCAGCGTGTGGAGAGCGGGAACCCAAGAGACCCAGTACTTC

V: TRBV11-2
D: .
J: TRBJ2-7
size: .
length: 15
CDR3: CASQRWAEGSYEQYF
DNA: TGTGCCAGCCAACGATGGGCGGAGGGATCCTACGAGCAGTACTTC

V: TRBV7-8
D: TRBD2
J: TRBJ2-3
size: .
length: 15
CDR3: CASSLILAGADTQYF
DNA: TGTGCCAGCAGCTTAATTCTAGCGGGGGCAGATACGCAGTATTTT

V: TRBV6-6
D: .
J: TRBJ1-1
size: .
length: 12
CDR3: CASNPENTEAFF
DNA: TGTGCCAGCAATCCAGAAAACACTGAAGCTTTCTTT

V: TRBV4-3
D: .
J: TRBJ2-1
size: .
length: 15
CDR3: CASSPQLRHPNEQFF
DNA: TGCGCCAGCAGCCCCCAACTTAGACACCCCAATGAGCAGTTCTTC

V: TRBV9
D: .
J: TRBJ1-2
size: .
length: 11
CDR3: CASSAGTGYTF
DNA: TGTGCCAGCAGCGCCGGGACAGGCTACACCTTC

V: TRBV2
D: TRBD2
J: TRBJ2-1
size: .
length: 16
CDR3: CASSEDTSGPWDEQFF
DNA: TGTGCCAGCAGTGAAGATACTAGCGGGCCTTGGGATGAGCAGTTCTTC

V: TRBV18
D: .
J: TRBJ1-4
size: .
length: 13
CDR3: CASSRGFNEKLFF
DNA: TGTGCCAGCTCCAGGGGATTTAATGAAAAACTGTTTTTT

V: TRBV4-2
D: .
J: TRBJ1-4
size: .
length: 17
CDR3: CASSQDSGGRVLEKLFF
DNA: TGTGCCAGCAGCCAAGATTCGGGGGGGAGGGTCCTTGAAAAACTGTTTTTT

V: TRBV4-3
D: .
J: TRBJ1-6
size: .
length: 17
CDR3: CASSQVGYGTDNSPLHF
DNA: TGCGCCAGCAGCCAGGTTGGCTACGGGACTGACAATTCACCCCTCCACTTT

V: TRBV4-1
D: .
J: TRBJ1-3
size: .
length: 16
CDR3: CASSQVEQGTGNTIYF
DNA: TGCGCCAGCAGCCAAGTAGAGCAGGGCACTGGAAACACCATATATTTT

V: TRBV10-3
D: .
J: TRBJ1-1
size: .
length: 13
CDR3: CAISGRTEAEAFF
DNA: TGTGCCATCAGTGGGCGGACTGAGGCTGAAGCTTTCTTT

V: TRBV5-1
D: TRBD2
J: TRBJ2-1
size: .
length: 15
CDR3: CASSLVASGINEQFF
DNA: TGCGCCAGCAGCTTGGTGGCTAGCGGGATTAATGAGCAGTTCTTC

V: TRBV7-2
D: .
J: TRBJ2-7
size: .
length: 14
CDR3: CASSRSTDSYEQYF
DNA: TGTGCCAGCAGCAGATCGACAGACTCCTACGAGCAGTACTTC

V: TRBV29-1
D: .
J: TRBJ2-5
size: .
length: 14
CDR3: CSVAPDPQGETQYF
DNA: TGCAGCGTCGCCCCCGACCCCCAGGGAGAGACCCAGTACTTC

V: TRBV11-2
D: TRBD2
J: TRBJ2-3
size: .
length: 16
CDR3: CASSSPASGSTDTQYF
DNA: TGTGCCAGCAGCTCTCCGGCTAGCGGAAGCACAGATACGCAGTATTTT

V: TRBV4-2
D: TRBD2
J: TRBJ2-7
size: .
length: 17
CDR3: CASSQATSGGLSYEQYF
DNA: TGTGCCAGCAGCCAAGCCACTAGCGGGGGGTTATCTTACGAGCAGTACTTC

V: TRBV21-1
D: .
J: TRBJ2-6
size: .
length: 17
CDR3: CASSINLDGLGANVLTF
DNA: TGTGCCAGCAGCATAAATCTCGACGGGTTGGGGGCCAACGTCCTGACTTTC

V: TRBV11-2
D: TRBD1
J: TRBJ1-3
size: .
length: 16
CDR3: CASSLDPGGSGNTIYF
DNA: TGTGCCAGCAGCTTAGATCCAGGGGGCTCTGGAAACACCATATATTTT

V: TRBV13
D: TRBD2
J: TRBJ2-3
size: once
length: 18
CDR3: CASSLMTASGVYTDTQYF
DNA: TGTGCCAGCAGCTTAATGACAGCTAGCGGGGTGTACACAGATACGCAGTATTTT

V: TRBV20-1
D: .
J: TRBJ2-2
size: .
length: 10
CDR3: CGKNTGELFF
DNA: TGCGGAAAGAACACCGGGGAGCTGTTTTTT

V: TRBV5-5
D: TRBD2
J: TRBJ2-3
size: .
length: 14
CDR3: CASSPGLDAVAQYF
DNA: TGTGCCAGCAGCCCGGGACTAGACGCAGTTGCGCAGTATTTT

V: TRBV10-3
D: TRBD1
J: TRBJ1-2
size: once
length: 12
CDR3: CAIAGGGYGYTF
DNA: TGTGCCATCGCAGGGGGCGGCTATGGCTACACCTTC

V: TRBV7-3
D: TRBD2
J: TRBJ2-1
size: .
length: 15
CDR3: CASSPSLADYNEQFF
DNA: TGTGCCAGCAGCCCTTCCCTAGCGGATTACAATGAGCAGTTCTTC